This T cell receptor beta chain was recorded in a study of shared clonotypes between healthy human individuals. Across the study: Per donor, CD8 memory used one plate, CD8 naive used two, CD4 memory used three and CD4 naive used three.

V lost 8 bases, J lost 4 bases, and 8 bases stayed unmatched. CDR1 SGHVS and CDR2 FNYEAQ come from the germline V gene. The length of the CDR3 is 14 residues. Using immunoSEQ multiplex PCR, the repertoire was profiled, and TCRdb retains in-frame clones only, with some absent. The sample has about 1.1 million clones, around 77% seen once. As concerns this clone: What it binds is unknown.

Subsets obtained from CD4+ cells comprised CD45RA+ naive and CD45RA-negative memory cells. Study-wide findings and caveats: Though the depth was large, rarefaction showed that sorted-subset sequencing was incomplete.

The rearrangement uses TRBV7-6 and TRBJ2-1, with TRBD2 matching over 7 bases. Sequenced input: memory CD4+ T cells from PBMCs. Subset given: CD45RA-negative fraction. This TCR derives from a man between 18 and 35 years old in good health. Some clones in this sample may be carry-over from other donors' samples. For the CDR3, the DNA is TGTGCCAGCGCCCGGGCGGGAGCTTACAATGAGCAGTTCTTC. It is translated as CASARAGAYNEQFF.